Listed below are T cell receptor beta chains from one sample, sequenced in a study of vaccination effects on CD4 cells after COVID-19. No antigen has been identified for these receptors. Clones were sequenced by immunoSEQ multiplex PCR, and TCRdb holds only the in-frame ones, with some missing. Of 30,000 to 40,000 clones in the sample, about 80% are singletons; the top ten hold under 3%. Sequencing was performed on CD4+ T cells from PBMCs cultured without peptide, taken before COVID-19 vaccination. The source is a human donor who received a COVID-19 vaccine. Each CDR3 is given with its conserved first and last residue. Each record gives: D gene, clone size, J gene, V gene, CDR3 protein, CDR3 DNA. The D gene is left open where the match is weak. Not every row has a clone size; where given, it reads once, few, many or a size class.

D gene: TRBD2; clone size: .; J gene: TRBJ2-3; V gene: TRBV6-4; CDR3 protein: CASSVLAGGIDTQYF; CDR3 DNA: TGTGCCAGCAGCGTACTAGCGGGGGGCATTGATACGCAGTATTTT
D gene: .; clone size: .; J gene: TRBJ1-2; V gene: TRBV6-1; CDR3 protein: CASSDPNYGYTF; CDR3 DNA: TGTGCCAGCAGTGACCCTAACTATGGCTACACCTTC
D gene: .; clone size: .; J gene: TRBJ1-2; V gene: TRBV7-8; CDR3 protein: CASSFASSYGYTF; CDR3 DNA: TGTGCCAGCAGCTTCGCCAGCAGCTATGGCTACACCTTC
D gene: .; clone size: .; J gene: TRBJ1-1; V gene: TRBV7-9; CDR3 protein: CAGDRGYTEAFF; CDR3 DNA: TGTGCCGGCGATAGGGGGTACACTGAAGCTTTCTTT
D gene: TRBD1; clone size: .; J gene: TRBJ2-3; V gene: TRBV5-1; CDR3 protein: CASSRDRQRVTDTQYF; CDR3 DNA: TGCGCCAGCAGCCGGGACAGACAAAGAGTCACAGATACGCAGTATTTT
D gene: TRBD2; clone size: .; J gene: TRBJ2-2; V gene: TRBV2; CDR3 protein: CASVAGGSGELFF; CDR3 DNA: TGTGCCAGCGTAGCGGGGGGGTCCGGGGAGCTGTTTTTT
D gene: TRBD1; clone size: .; J gene: TRBJ2-6; V gene: TRBV5-6; CDR3 protein: CASSLVDRVESGANVLTF; CDR3 DNA: TGTGCCAGCAGCTTGGTTGACAGGGTCGAGTCTGGGGCCAACGTCCTGACTTTC
D gene: .; clone size: once; J gene: TRBJ2-1; V gene: TRBV10-2; CDR3 protein: CASKKQGWNEQFF; CDR3 DNA: TGCGCCAGCAAGAAACAGGGTTGGAATGAGCAGTTCTTC
D gene: .; clone size: .; J gene: TRBJ2-1; V gene: TRBV5-1; CDR3 protein: CASGRTPSYNEQFF; CDR3 DNA: TGCGCCAGCGGTCGGACTCCCTCCTACAATGAGCAGTTCTTC
D gene: .; clone size: .; J gene: TRBJ1-3; V gene: TRBV30; CDR3 protein: CARGTAGNTIYF; CDR3 DNA: TGTGCCCGGGGGACGGCTGGAAACACCATATATTTT
D gene: .; clone size: .; J gene: TRBJ2-5; V gene: TRBV6-1; CDR3 protein: CASTENGAATKGTQYF; CDR3 DNA: TGTGCCAGCACTGAGAACGGTGCGGCGACTAAAGGGACCCAGTACTTC
D gene: TRBD1; clone size: .; J gene: TRBJ2-5; V gene: TRBV5-1; CDR3 protein: CASSSGQAFKETQYF; CDR3 DNA: TGCGCCAGCAGCTCGGGACAGGCATTCAAAGAGACCCAGTACTTC
D gene: .; clone size: .; J gene: TRBJ1-5; V gene: TRBV19; CDR3 protein: CASIINPPGPQHF; CDR3 DNA: TGTGCCAGTATTATAAACCCGCCAGGGCCCCAGCATTTT
D gene: .; clone size: .; J gene: TRBJ1-2; V gene: TRBV10-2; CDR3 protein: CASRDIDTGRGYTF; CDR3 DNA: TGCGCCAGCAGGGACATCGACACCGGTCGAGGCTACACCTTC
D gene: TRBD1; clone size: .; J gene: TRBJ1-2; V gene: TRBV5-6; CDR3 protein: CASSFPGQGDYGYTF; CDR3 DNA: TGTGCCAGCAGTTTCCCGGGACAGGGGGACTATGGCTACACCTTC
D gene: TRBD1; clone size: .; J gene: TRBJ2-6; V gene: TRBV5-6; CDR3 protein: CASSLTGGTDVLTF; CDR3 DNA: TGTGCCAGCAGCTTAACAGGGGGAACGGACGTCCTGACTTTC
D gene: .; clone size: .; J gene: TRBJ1-6; V gene: TRBV15; CDR3 protein: CATSRASVNSPLHF; CDR3 DNA: TGTGCCACCAGCAGAGCTTCTGTAAATTCACCCCTCCACTTT
D gene: .; clone size: few; J gene: TRBJ2-2; V gene: TRBV5-1; CDR3 protein: CASSLGLATAAGELFF; CDR3 DNA: TGCGCCAGCAGCTTGGGTTTGGCGACGGCGGCCGGGGAGCTGTTTTTT
D gene: .; clone size: .; J gene: TRBJ1-2; V gene: TRBV11-2; CDR3 protein: CASSLEFGREDGYTF; CDR3 DNA: TGTGCCAGCAGCTTAGAATTCGGCAGGGAGGATGGCTACACCTTC
D gene: TRBD1; clone size: .; J gene: TRBJ1-6; V gene: TRBV6-5; CDR3 protein: CASRGTGPFVPLHF; CDR3 DNA: TGTGCCAGCAGAGGGACAGGGCCTTTCGTACCCCTCCACTTT
D gene: TRBD2; clone size: .; J gene: TRBJ2-2; V gene: TRBV10-3; CDR3 protein: CAISEWSGGPTGELFF; CDR3 DNA: TGTGCCATCAGTGAGTGGAGCGGGGGCCCCACCGGGGAGCTGTTTTTT
D gene: .; clone size: .; J gene: TRBJ2-1; V gene: TRBV12-3/TRBV12-4; CDR3 protein: CASSLGGDEQFF; CDR3 DNA: TGTGCCAGCAGTTTGGGTGGGGATGAGCAGTTCTTC
D gene: .; clone size: .; J gene: TRBJ1-3; V gene: TRBV25-1; CDR3 protein: CASSAPGKGNTIYF; CDR3 DNA: TGTGCCAGCAGTGCCCCCGGGAAAGGAAACACCATATATTTT
D gene: .; clone size: .; J gene: TRBJ2-5; V gene: TRBV9; CDR3 protein: CASSYLGDSQETQYF; CDR3 DNA: TGTGCCAGCAGTTACCTCGGGGATTCGCAAGAGACCCAGTACTTC
D gene: .; clone size: .; J gene: TRBJ1-2; V gene: TRBV19; CDR3 protein: CASSALQGWNGYTF; CDR3 DNA: TGTGCCAGTAGTGCCCTACAGGGATGGAATGGCTACACCTTC
D gene: TRBD1; clone size: .; J gene: TRBJ1-1; V gene: TRBV28; CDR3 protein: CASSTPRQGVNTEAFF; CDR3 DNA: TGTGCCAGCAGTACCCCGAGACAGGGAGTGAACACTGAAGCTTTCTTT
D gene: .; clone size: .; J gene: TRBJ2-6; V gene: TRBV6-2/TRBV6-3; CDR3 protein: CASSDRFSGANVLTF; CDR3 DNA: TGTGCCAGCAGCGACAGGTTCTCTGGGGCCAACGTCCTGACTTTC
D gene: .; clone size: .; J gene: TRBJ1-2; V gene: TRBV10-1; CDR3 protein: CASSGGRTWDYGYTF; CDR3 DNA: TGCGCCAGCAGTGGAGGAAGAACCTGGGACTATGGCTACACCTTC
D gene: .; clone size: .; J gene: TRBJ1-3; V gene: TRBV6-1; CDR3 protein: CASSATGSLSGNTIYF; CDR3 DNA: TGTGCCAGCAGTGCGACAGGTTCCCTCTCTGGAAACACCATATATTTT
D gene: .; clone size: .; J gene: TRBJ2-5; V gene: TRBV5-8; CDR3 protein: CASPGGVKYF; CDR3 DNA: TGTGCCAGCCCAGGGGGGGTTAAGTACTTC
D gene: .; clone size: .; J gene: TRBJ2-3; V gene: TRBV6-2/TRBV6-3; CDR3 protein: CASSYSDRSTDTQYF; CDR3 DNA: TGTGCCAGCAGTTACAGCGACAGAAGCACAGATACGCAGTATTTT
D gene: .; clone size: .; J gene: TRBJ2-2; V gene: TRBV27; CDR3 protein: CACRSGTANTGELFF; CDR3 DNA: TGTGCCTGTAGATCCGGGACGGCGAACACCGGGGAGCTGTTTTTT
D gene: .; clone size: .; J gene: TRBJ1-1; V gene: TRBV14; CDR3 protein: CASSPWGAMNTEAFF; CDR3 DNA: TGTGCCAGCAGCCCGTGGGGGGCCATGAACACTGAAGCTTTCTTT
D gene: .; clone size: once; J gene: TRBJ2-5; V gene: TRBV7-2; CDR3 protein: CASSLGVQTQYF; CDR3 DNA: TGTGCCAGCAGCTTAGGGGTCCAGACCCAGTACTTC
D gene: .; clone size: .; J gene: TRBJ1-4; V gene: TRBV2; CDR3 protein: CASSGLGGMGEKLFF; CDR3 DNA: TGTGCCAGCAGTGGTCTGGGAGGGATGGGTGAAAAACTGTTTTTT
D gene: TRBD2; clone size: .; J gene: TRBJ2-2; V gene: TRBV7-2; CDR3 protein: CASSLFSGVNTGELFF; CDR3 DNA: TGTGCCAGCAGCCTATTTAGCGGGGTGAACACCGGGGAGCTGTTTTTT
D gene: .; clone size: .; J gene: TRBJ2-5; V gene: TRBV9; CDR3 protein: CASSVRGFSGETQYF; CDR3 DNA: TGTGCCAGCAGCGTACGGGGGTTCTCCGGAGAGACCCAGTACTTC
D gene: TRBD1; clone size: .; J gene: TRBJ1-3; V gene: TRBV5-5; CDR3 protein: CASSRATGDHSGNTIYF; CDR3 DNA: TGTGCCAGCAGCCGGGCCACAGGGGACCACTCTGGAAACACCATATATTTT
D gene: TRBD1; clone size: .; J gene: TRBJ1-1; V gene: TRBV3-1/TRBV3-2; CDR3 protein: CASSRGQGIWVNTEAFF; CDR3 DNA: TGTGCCAGCAGCCGGGGACAGGGAATTTGGGTGAACACTGAAGCTTTCTTT
D gene: TRBD2; clone size: .; J gene: TRBJ2-5; V gene: TRBV7-2; CDR3 protein: CASSRTSGGYQETQYF; CDR3 DNA: TGTGCCAGCAGTCGGACTAGCGGGGGGTACCAAGAGACCCAGTACTTC
D gene: TRBD1; clone size: once; J gene: TRBJ1-4; V gene: TRBV6-5; CDR3 protein: CASSPDRGWEKLFF; CDR3 DNA: TGTGCCAGCAGCCCGGACAGGGGATGGGAAAAACTGTTTTTT
D gene: .; clone size: .; J gene: TRBJ1-1; V gene: TRBV24-1; CDR3 protein: CATSDSGAGKRAFF; CDR3 DNA: TGTGCCACCAGTGATTCGGGGGCGGGAAAGAGAGCTTTCTTT
D gene: .; clone size: .; J gene: TRBJ2-6; V gene: TRBV4-1; CDR3 protein: CASRPQVTGANVLTF; CDR3 DNA: TGCGCCAGCAGACCACAGGTGACTGGGGCCAACGTCCTGACTTTC
D gene: TRBD1; clone size: .; J gene: TRBJ1-3; V gene: TRBV7-2; CDR3 protein: CASSTRTGDGNTIYF; CDR3 DNA: TGTGCCAGCAGCACCCGAACAGGGGACGGAAACACCATATATTTT
D gene: TRBD2; clone size: .; J gene: TRBJ2-5; V gene: TRBV19; CDR3 protein: CASSDQLAGRETQYF; CDR3 DNA: TGTGCCAGTAGTGACCAACTAGCGGGGCGGGAGACCCAGTACTTC
D gene: .; clone size: .; J gene: TRBJ2-1; V gene: TRBV14; CDR3 protein: CASSLVGGPLLYEQFF; CDR3 DNA: TGTGCCAGCAGCCTCGTCGGGGGGCCTCTGCTCTATGAGCAGTTCTTC
D gene: TRBD1; clone size: few; J gene: TRBJ1-1; V gene: TRBV19; CDR3 protein: CASSDRGTTEAFF; CDR3 DNA: TGTGCCAGTAGTGACAGGGGGACCACTGAAGCTTTCTTT